Following are 10 T cell receptor beta chains from one sample sequenced in a study of blood T cell repertoires in COVID-19. Repertoires were generated with immunoSEQ multiplex PCR, while TCRdb's copy carries only in-frame clones and drops some. The profile shows approximately 120,000 clones, 86% of them singletons. The sample was peripheral blood. The receptors shown here come from a human donor in a cohort sampled during active COVID-19.

CDR3: CASSQASGALEAFF. Written as DNA, the CDR3 is TGTGCCAGCAGCCAAGCCTCAGGGGCCCTGGAAGCTTTCTTT. This chain uses TRBV3-1 (or the pseudogene TRBV3-2) with TRBJ1-1, with D maybe TRBD1 (6 bases). The V gene lost 1 base and the J gene lost 8 bases, with 14 bases spanning the gap. Germline CDR1 LGHDT, CDR2 YNNKEL (reference sequence). The CDR3 runs to 14 residues.

This sequence joins TRBV4-2 and TRBJ2-1, with 12 bases matching TRBD2. The CDR3 has 13 amino acids. Germline values: CDR1 LGHNA, CDR2 YNFKEQ. Trimming took 9 bases from V and 4 from J; bases not matched to a gene: 1. Here the CDR3 DNA reads TGTGCCAGTACTAGCGGGGGGTACAATGAGCAGTTCTTC. Protein product: CASTSGGYNEQFF.

DNA of the CDR3: TGCGCCAGCAGCTGGACAGGGGATGAGCAGTTCTTC. As protein: CASSWTGDEQFF. The chain couples TRBV5-1 to TRBJ2-1, with 9 bases fitting TRBD1. The CDR3 covers 12 residues. Germline CDR1 is SGHRS and CDR2 is YFSETQ. Trimming removed 3 bases from V and 8 bases from J; junction bases left unmatched: 0.

This chain connects TRBV4-3 to TRBJ2-3; tentative D call: TRBD1 (6 bases). This CDR3 region has 15 residues. Trimming stripped 8 bases from V and 2 bases from J, with 17 bases between. Germline V gives CDR1 LGHNA, CDR2 YSLEER. The CDR3 loop reads CASRSGTLATDTQYF. The DNA of the CDR3 is TGCGCCAGCCGATCCGGGACACTCGCCACAGATACGCAGTATTTT.

There are a few counts of this clone. Written as DNA, the CDR3 is TGCGCCAGCAGCCAAACTAGCGGGAGAGGGGAGCTGTTTTTT. Protein: CASSQTSGRGELFF. The chain employs TRBV10-1 and TRBJ2-2; 11 bases fit TRBD2. The junction had 5 bases not matched to a gene; V was cut back by 6 bases and J by 8 bases. CDR1 and CDR2 (germline): WNHNN, SYGVQD (reference sequence). CDR3 size: 14 residues.

This clone occurred once. The chain combines TRBV6-2 or TRBV6-3 with TRBJ2-1; the match to TRBD2 covers 10 bases. Per germline, CDR1 MNHEY and CDR2 SVGEGT. This CDR3 has 16 residues. The V segment lost 0 bases and the J segment 4 bases; nucleotides outside the gene matches: 3. CDR3 sequence: CASSYSSGRPYNEQFF. Here the CDR3 DNA reads TGTGCCAGCAGTTACTCTAGCGGGAGGCCGTACAATGAGCAGTTCTTC.

This chain uses TRBV9 with TRBJ1-5; the D is unclear. The CDR3 totals 13 residues. Per the germline V gene, CDR1 is SGDLS and CDR2 is YYNGEE. Trimming removed 4 bases at V and 2 bases at J, with 7 bases between. The CDR3 spells CASSRRGNQPQHF. The CDR3 region has the DNA TGTGCCAGCAGCAGGCGGGGCAATCAGCCCCAGCATTTT. The complete variable domain, with remaining parts taken from reference TRBV9 and TRBJ1-5, reads DSGVTQTPKHLITATGQRVTLRCSPRSGDLSVYWYQQSLDQGLQFLIQYYNGEERAKGNILERFSAQQFPDLHSELNLSSLELGDSALYFCASSRRGNQPQHFGDGTRLSIL.

V is TRBV30 and J is TRBJ1-2, with TRBD1 as a possible D gene (6 bases). Trimming left V 3 bases short and J 7 bases short, with 12 bases between. The CDR3 has 12 residues. In germline, CDR1 is GTSNPN, CDR2 SVGIG (reference sequence). The DNA of the CDR3 is TGTGCCTGGAGGTACAAAGGGGGTGGCTACACCTTC. Protein: CAWRYKGGGYTF. Based on the CDR3 plus reference TRBV30 and TRBJ1-2, the full variable domain is SQTIHQWPATLVQPVGSPLSLECTVEGTSNPNLYWYRQAAGRGLQLLFYSVGIGQISSEVPQNLSASRPQDRQFILSSKKLLLSDSGFYLCAWRYKGGGYTFGSGTRLTVV.

This clone appeared once. The rearrangement links TRBV7-2 to TRBJ2-7; 7 bases are a match to TRBD1. Germline V gene lookup returns CDR1 SGHTA and CDR2 FQGNSA. Unmatched junction bases numbered 5, after V lost 3 bases and J lost 6 bases. This CDR3 is 13 amino acids long. The CDR3 DNA reads TGTGCCAGCAGCTTTGAGGGGGCAGGCGAGCAGTACTTC. This encodes CASSFEGAGEQYF.

This chain uses TRBV7-2 with TRBJ2-5; maybe TRBD2 (6 bases). The germline V gene has CDR1 SGHTA and CDR2 FQGNSA. The CDR3 sequence is 13 residues long. V lost 2 bases and J 4 bases, leaving 8 bases between the germline ends. This CDR3 reads CASSLTSLETQYF. CDR3 in DNA: TGTGCCAGCAGCTTAACTAGCCTAGAGACCCAGTACTTC.